Following are 13 T cell receptor beta chains from one sample sequenced in a study of Ad26.COV2.S vaccination and SARS-CoV-2 variants. Clones were sequenced by immunoSEQ multiplex PCR, and TCRdb holds only the in-frame ones, with some missing. The sample has approximately 500,000 clones, roughly 89% seen once; the top ten hold 9.5% to 15%. Noted treatment: 19 received Ad26.COV2.S at low or high dose, single or two shots; roughly five received placebo; per-sample allocation not given. Material that was analyzed had been drawn on day 63 after the first vaccine or placebo injection. The sequencing used peripheral blood, collected in a trial of Ad26.COV2.S vaccine versus placebo. These receptors came from a person aged 18 to 59 who received the Ad26.COV2.S COVID-19 vaccine or a placebo.

The chain has TRBV5-6 and TRBJ2-5; 7 nucleotides agree with TRBD1. The germline V gene has CDR1 SGHDT and CDR2 YYEEEE. V lost 2 bases, J lost 1 base, and 8 bases stayed unmatched. This CDR3 has 16 amino acids. CDR3 bases: TGTGCCAGCAGCTTCAGTGGGACAGCCCCCCAAGAGACCCAGTACTTC. Its protein is CASSFSGTAPQETQYF.

The rearrangement uses TRBV30 and TRBJ1-1; D remains ambiguous. The V gene's germline CDR1 is GTSNPN and CDR2 SVGIG (reference sequence). This CDR3 comprises 10 residues. The ends were cut back, 7 bases at V and 8 bases at J, with 11 bases in the middle. CDR3 coding DNA: TGTGCCTCACAACAGAAAGAAGCTTTCTTT. Translating gives CASQQKEAFF.

V usage is TRBV6-1 and J usage is TRBJ1-5; D perhaps matches TRBD1 (5 bases). This CDR3 is 15 amino acids long. CDR1 MNHNS and CDR2 SASEGT come from the germline V gene. The germline V and J ends were trimmed by 3 bases and 6 bases, with 15 bases remaining between them. As DNA, the CDR3 is TGTGCCAGCAGTGACCCCGGGGGGACCGCTCAGCCCCAGCATTTT. It codes for CASSDPGGTAQPQHF.

Only one count was recorded for this clone. The V gene is TRBV30, the J gene TRBJ1-5; D is perhaps TRBD1 (5 bases). Trimming shortened V by 2 bases and J by 4 bases, and 15 bases separated the two germline ends. The germline CDR1 and CDR2 sequences are GTSNPN and SVGIG (reference sequence). The CDR3 loop spans 15 amino acids. Written as DNA, the CDR3 is TGTGCCTGGAGTCCCCTGGGGGGGATAAATCAGCCCCAGCATTTT. Translating gives CAWSPLGGINQPQHF.

The genes are TRBV10-3 and TRBJ1-4; possibly TRBD1 for D (5 bases). With 10 bases removed from V and 8 bases from J, the gap between germline ends came to 17 bases. The V gene's germline CDR1 is ENHRY and CDR2 SYGVKD. This CDR3 comprises 13 residues. The CDR3, as DNA: TGTGCCACCTCGGCCCTGGAGGGGGAAAAACTGTTTTTT. Translation: CATSALEGEKLFF.

This rearrangement joins TRBV5-6 to TRBJ1-1; D is possibly TRBD1 (5 bases). Germline CDR1 reads SGHDT; CDR2 reads YYEEEE. V lost 4 bases and J 1 base, leaving 14 bases between the germline ends. The CDR3 is 15 residues long. CDR3: CASSLKLTGNTEAFF. CDR3 bases: TGTGCCAGCAGCCTTAAACTAACAGGGAACACTGAAGCTTTCTTT.

This chain links TRBV30 with TRBJ1-1; 8 bases map to TRBD1. The CDR3 consists of 15 residues. The J segment lost 2 bases and the V segment lost 0 bases, leaving 5 bases of the junction unmatched. The germline V gene has CDR1 GTSNPN and CDR2 SVGIG (reference sequence). The CDR3 DNA reads TGTGCCTGGAGTGTAGTGGACAGGGACAACACTGAAGCTTTCTTT. This sequence encodes CAWSVVDRDNTEAFF.

The rearrangement links TRBV30 to TRBJ1-2; maybe TRBD1 (6 bases). The length of the CDR3 is 17 residues. Germline V CDR1 and CDR2: GTSNPN, SVGIG (reference sequence). Trimming removed 1 base at V and 0 bases at J, with 18 bases between. CDR3 sequence reads: CAWSAGAGHLANYGYTF. In DNA, the CDR3 is TGTGCCTGGAGTGCCGGAGCGGGACACCTAGCTAACTATGGCTACACCTTC.

The J gene is TRBJ1-5, the V gene TRBV9; 10 bases match TRBD1. CDR3 length: 14 residues. The germline gives CDR1 SGDLS, CDR2 YYNGEE. Germline trimming cut 4 bases from V and 4 bases from J; bases unmatched to any gene: 2. The CDR3 DNA follows: TGTGCCAGCAGCCGGACAGGGGGTAATCAGCCCCAGCATTTT. Translation: CASSRTGGNQPQHF.

This rearrangement joins TRBV9 to TRBJ2-1; TRBD1 agrees at 7 bases. The CDR3 extends over 14 amino acids. Germline V gene sequence: CDR1 SGDLS, CDR2 YYNGEE. Trimming cost V 0 bases and J 8 bases; bases outside gene matches: 5. The CDR3 reads CASSVGGGGDEQFF. CDR3 DNA: TGTGCCAGCAGCGTAGGAGGGGGCGGAGATGAGCAGTTCTTC.

J is TRBJ1-1 and V is TRBV7-2, with 9 bases matching TRBD1. CDR3 length: 15 amino acids. CDR1 and CDR2 (germline): SGHTA, FQGNSA. The V segment lost 4 bases and the J segment 2 bases; nucleotides outside the gene matches: 5. The CDR3 DNA reads as TGTGCCAGCAGCTCTCGGACAGGGGTTAACACTGAAGCTTTCTTT. Encoded protein: CASSSRTGVNTEAFF.

This clone was detected only a few times. CDR3 protein: CASSRLAGVSYEQYF. The CDR3, as DNA: TGTGCCAGTAGTCGGCTAGCGGGAGTCTCCTACGAGCAGTACTTC. V is TRBV19 and J is TRBJ2-7; TRBD2 matches 10 bases. Germline V gene sequence: CDR1 LNHDA, CDR2 SQIVND (reference sequence). The CDR3 consists of 15 residues. The V segment lost 5 bases and the J segment 0 bases; nucleotides outside the gene matches: 4. Looking up the rest from reference TRBV19 and TRBJ2-7 gives the full variable domain: DGGITQSPKYLFRKEGQNVTLSCEQNLNHDAMYWYRQDPGQGLRLIYYSQIVNDFQKGDIAEGYSVSREKKESFPLTVTSAQKNPTAFYLCASSRLAGVSYEQYFGPGTRLTVT.

This chain uses TRBV7-2 with TRBJ1-3; maybe TRBD1 (5 bases). Trimming removed 7 bases at V and 2 bases at J, with 12 bases between. The CDR3 totals 14 residues. Germline values: CDR1 SGHTA, CDR2 FQGNSA. The CDR3 nucleotides are TGTGCCAGCAATGGTCCGGGGGCTGGAAACACCATATATTTT. As protein: CASNGPGAGNTIYF.